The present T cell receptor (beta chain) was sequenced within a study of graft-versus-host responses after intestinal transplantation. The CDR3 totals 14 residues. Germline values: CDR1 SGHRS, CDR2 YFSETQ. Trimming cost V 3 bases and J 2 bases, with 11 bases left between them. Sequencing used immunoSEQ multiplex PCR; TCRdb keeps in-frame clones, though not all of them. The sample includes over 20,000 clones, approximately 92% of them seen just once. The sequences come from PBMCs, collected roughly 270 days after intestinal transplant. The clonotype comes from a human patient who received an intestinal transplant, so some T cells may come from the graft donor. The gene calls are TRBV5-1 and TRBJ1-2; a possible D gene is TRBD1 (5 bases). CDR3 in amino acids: CASSWGRLNYGYTF. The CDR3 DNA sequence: TGCGCCAGCAGCTGGGGACGGCTGAACTATGGCTACACCTTC.